This is a list of T cell receptor beta chains from one sample in a study of blood T cell repertoires in COVID-19. The data were produced by immunoSEQ multiplex PCR, yet TCRdb's version contains in-frame clones alone and is incomplete. This table holds about 280,000 clones, 85% found once. Input material: peripheral blood. The receptors were sampled from a human donor in a cohort sampled during active COVID-19. Each CDR3 is given with its conserved first and last residue. The D gene is left open where the match is weak.

d_call j_call v_call cdr3_aa
. TRBJ1-5 TRBV11-1 CASSLGRGQPQHF
TRBD1 TRBJ2-1 TRBV28 CASSFTGGTHNEQFF
. TRBJ1-2 TRBV27 CASSYGGPDYGYTF
TRBD1 TRBJ1-1 TRBV3-1/TRBV3-2 CASSLPGQGPEAFF
TRBD1 TRBJ1-2 TRBV5-4 CASSLALQGGGYTF
TRBD1 TRBJ1-2 TRBV28 CASSLKGPGQGSFYTF
. TRBJ2-7 TRBV6-5 CASYGFSYEQYF
TRBD2 TRBJ2-1 TRBV6-5 CASREGLAVLGQFF
. TRBJ2-7 TRBV16 CASSLHEGREQYF
TRBD1 TRBJ2-1 TRBV24-1 CATGRGNEQFF
TRBD1 TRBJ1-5 TRBV28 CASTFRTGFTPAQHF
. TRBJ2-1 TRBV14 CASCRGGRDEQFF
TRBD1 TRBJ2-1 TRBV27 CASRPWGTGFTFDNEQFF
TRBD2 TRBJ2-3 TRBV7-8 CASSLATSAPPDTQYF
. TRBJ2-7 TRBV28 CASRLGGEQYF
TRBD1 TRBJ1-4 TRBV11-2 CASSILGQGGEKLFF